These T cell receptor beta chains were read from a single sample in a study of T cell responses to AZD1222 COVID-19 vaccine. TCRdb keeps only in-frame clones here, not all; method: immunoSEQ multiplex PCR. The sample records around 130,000 clones, around 89% being singletons. The sample was peripheral blood, taken 28 days after the second AZD1222 dose. These receptors originate from an adult who received the AZD1222 COVID-19 vaccine. Each CDR3 is given with its conserved first and last residue. Fields, in order: CDR3 length, D gene, clone size, V gene, J gene, CDR3 protein, CDR3 DNA. A D gene is named only where the DNA matches it firmly. Not every row has a clone size; where given, it reads once, few, many or a size class.

18	TRBD1	.	TRBV4-2	TRBJ1-4	CASSQEAGQGAVNEKLFF	TGTGCCAGCAGCCAAGAAGCGGGACAGGGGGCGGTTAATGAAAAACTGTTTTTT
15	.	.	TRBV18	TRBJ1-6	CASSPADRENSPLHF	TGTGCCAGCTCACCGGCGGACCGGGAAAATTCACCCCTCCACTTT
14	.	.	TRBV6-6	TRBJ1-2	CAIGKEGRAGGYTF	TGTGCCATCGGCAAAGAAGGGCGAGCAGGAGGCTACACCTTC
17	TRBD2	.	TRBV3-1/TRBV3-2	TRBJ2-7	CASSRFPLASGGPEQYF	TGTGCCAGCAGCCGATTCCCTCTGGCTAGCGGGGGGCCCGAGCAGTACTTC
17	TRBD2	.	TRBV11-2	TRBJ2-7	CASRTLAGDFFSYEQYF	TGTGCCAGCAGGACCCTAGCGGGGGACTTCTTCTCCTACGAGCAGTACTTC
11	.	.	TRBV2	TRBJ1-2	CASSGPYGYTF	TGTGCCAGCAGTGGGCCCTATGGCTACACCTTC
15	TRBD2	.	TRBV5-4	TRBJ2-7	CASSLYRGDSYEQYF	TGTGCCAGCAGCTTGTATCGGGGGGACTCCTACGAGCAGTACTTC
15	.	once	TRBV9	TRBJ2-1	CASSVGASGSNEQFF	TGTGCCAGCAGCGTAGGGGCTAGTGGGTCGAATGAGCAGTTCTTC
12	.	.	TRBV6-6	TRBJ2-7	CASGVGIYEQYF	TGTGCCAGTGGGGTAGGAATCTACGAGCAGTACTTC
16	TRBD2	.	TRBV7-9	TRBJ2-2	CASSFGLAGDTGELFF	TGTGCCAGCAGTTTCGGACTAGCGGGAGACACCGGGGAGCTGTTTTTT
17	TRBD2	few	TRBV7-2	TRBJ2-5	CASSLGPSGSGQETQYF	TGTGCCAGCAGCTTAGGACCCAGCGGGAGCGGGCAAGAGACCCAGTACTTC
13	TRBD2	.	TRBV27	TRBJ2-3	CASGTSAADTQYF	TGTGCCAGCGGGACTAGCGCGGCAGATACGCAGTATTTT
13	.	.	TRBV12-3/TRBV12-4	TRBJ2-4	CASSYGGKNIQYF	TGTGCCAGCAGTTATGGGGGCAAAAACATTCAGTACTTC
15	TRBD2	.	TRBV6-5	TRBJ2-1	CASSHTSDAYNEQFF	TGTGCCAGCAGCCACACTAGCGATGCCTACAATGAGCAGTTCTTC
12	.	.	TRBV29-1	TRBJ1-1	CSVNRDSTEAFF	TGCAGCGTGAACAGGGATAGCACTGAAGCTTTCTTT
14	.	.	TRBV28	TRBJ1-2	CASSERSGDWGYTF	TGTGCCAGCAGTGAGAGATCAGGGGATTGGGGCTACACCTTC
12	.	.	TRBV7-8	TRBJ2-3	CASSSIGDTQYF	TGTGCCAGCAGCTCGATCGGAGATACGCAGTATTTT
15	.	.	TRBV9	TRBJ1-2	CASSALGSRDYGYTF	TGTGCCAGCAGCGCCCTTGGGTCGAGGGACTATGGCTACACCTTC
14	.	once	TRBV7-2	TRBJ2-7	CASSPVGFAYEQYF	TGTGCCAGCAGCCCGGTAGGTTTTGCCTACGAGCAGTACTTC
12	.	.	TRBV29-1	TRBJ2-2	CSVELGEGPSFF	TGCAGCGTTGAGCTAGGGGAAGGGCCTTCGTTTTTT
14	.	.	TRBV28	TRBJ1-2	CASIPGGRRDGYTF	TGTGCCAGCATACCTGGGGGGCGACGGGATGGCTACACCTTC
16	.	.	TRBV3-1/TRBV3-2	TRBJ1-3	CASSQAGGLSGNTIYF	TGTGCCAGCAGCCAAGCGGGGGGCCTCTCTGGAAACACCATATATTTT
15	.	once	TRBV2	TRBJ1-6	CASRVGGSYNSPLHF	TGTGCCAGCAGGGTAGGGGGCTCCTATAATTCACCCCTCCACTTT
12	TRBD1	.	TRBV29-1	TRBJ2-3	CSVARGSDTQYF	TGCAGCGTTGCCAGGGGGTCAGATACGCAGTATTTT
14	TRBD1	.	TRBV30	TRBJ1-4	CAWSVRGRNEKLFF	TGTGCCTGGAGTGTAAGGGGGCGAAATGAAAAACTGTTTTTT
16	.	.	TRBV10-3	TRBJ1-6	CASTLGGQTMGSPLHF	TGTGCCTCCACCCTCGGAGGACAGACTATGGGATCACCCCTCCACTTT
12	.	.	TRBV5-6	TRBJ1-6	CASSYYNSPLHF	TGTGCCAGCAGTTACTATAATTCACCCCTCCACTTT
16	TRBD2	.	TRBV5-4	TRBJ2-3	CASSAKRAGVVDTQYF	TGTGCCAGCAGCGCGAAAAGAGCGGGAGTGGTAGATACGCAGTATTTT
13	.	.	TRBV12-3/TRBV12-4	TRBJ1-6	CASTEIENSPLHF	TGTGCCAGCACCGAAATCGAAAATTCACCCCTCCACTTT
14	.	.	TRBV6-2/TRBV6-3	TRBJ1-5	CASSYVADNQPQHF	TGTGCCAGCAGTTACGTGGCAGATAATCAGCCCCAGCATTTT
15	.	.	TRBV27	TRBJ2-7	CASSLYGGTLGEQYF	TGTGCCAGCAGTTTATATGGCGGGACCCTCGGGGAGCAGTACTTC
15	.	.	TRBV5-1	TRBJ1-2	CASSLDGDPTYGYTF	TGCGCCAGCAGCTTGGACGGCGACCCGACCTATGGCTACACCTTC
16	.	few	TRBV23-1	TRBJ2-7	CASSHPPPQGFYEQYF	TGCGCCAGCAGTCACCCGCCCCCACAGGGCTTCTACGAGCAGTACTTC
14	.	once	TRBV21-1	TRBJ1-1	CASSNLGQNTEAFF	TGTGCCAGCAGCAACCTCGGACAGAACACTGAAGCTTTCTTT
16	TRBD1	.	TRBV3-1/TRBV3-2	TRBJ1-1	CASSHRGTALNTEAFF	TGTGCCAGCAGCCATCGCGGGACAGCCTTGAACACTGAAGCTTTCTTT
13	.	once	TRBV13	TRBJ1-5	CASSLGPNQPQHF	TGTGCCAGCAGCTTAGGGCCCAATCAGCCCCAGCATTTT
14	.	few	TRBV30	TRBJ1-2	CAWSASPRLYGYTF	TGTGCCTGGAGTGCTAGCCCCCGTCTCTATGGCTACACCTTC
14	.	.	TRBV5-1	TRBJ1-1	CASSLISENTEAFF	TGCGCCAGCAGCTTGATATCGGAGAACACTGAAGCTTTCTTT
17	TRBD2	.	TRBV7-9	TRBJ2-2	CASSTMLTREGLGELFF	TGTGCCAGCAGCACCATGCTGACCCGGGAGGGATTAGGGGAGCTGTTTTTT